This T cell receptor (beta chain) was identified during a study of shared clonotypes between healthy human individuals. Naive CD8 cells lacked CD45RO, underwent positive selection for CCR7 and left out terminally differentiated effector memory CD45RA+ cells. Profiled with immunoSEQ multiplex PCR; TCRdb holds only in-frame clones, not every one. The sample consists of around 600,000 clones, about 98% of them appearing once. Trimming took off 4 bases at V and 4 bases at J, with 16 bases between the two ends. The CDR3 totals 16 residues. The germline gives CDR1 LGHNA, CDR2 YNFKEQ. Points on this clone: Its antigen remains unknown.

Whole-study findings and limits: In a few donors, around 4.5% of naive CD4 clonotypes appeared in common.

Sequenced material: naive CD8+ T cells sorted from blood. The sequence came from a man aged 25-40 years in good health. The chain carries TRBV4-2 and TRBJ2-2; the D gene is possibly TRBD1 (6 bases). CDR3 DNA: TGTGCCAGCAGCCCAAAGGACAGATTACGCACCGGGGAGCTGTTTTTT. It codes for CASSPKDRLRTGELFF.